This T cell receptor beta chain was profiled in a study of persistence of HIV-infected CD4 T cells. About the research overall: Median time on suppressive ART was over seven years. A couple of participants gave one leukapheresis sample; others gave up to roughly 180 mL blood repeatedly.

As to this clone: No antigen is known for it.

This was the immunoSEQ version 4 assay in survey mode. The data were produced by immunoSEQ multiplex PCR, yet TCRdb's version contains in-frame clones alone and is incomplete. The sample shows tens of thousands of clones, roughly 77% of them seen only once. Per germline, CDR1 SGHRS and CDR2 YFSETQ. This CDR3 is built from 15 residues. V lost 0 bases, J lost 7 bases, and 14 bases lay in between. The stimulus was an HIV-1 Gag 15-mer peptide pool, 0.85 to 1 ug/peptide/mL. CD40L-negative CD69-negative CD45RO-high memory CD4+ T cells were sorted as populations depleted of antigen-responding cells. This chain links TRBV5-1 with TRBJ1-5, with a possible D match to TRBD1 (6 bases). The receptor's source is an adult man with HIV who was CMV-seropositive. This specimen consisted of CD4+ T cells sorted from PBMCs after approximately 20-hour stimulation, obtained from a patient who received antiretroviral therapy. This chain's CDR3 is CASSLDGGREQPQHF. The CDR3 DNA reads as TGCGCCAGCAGCTTGGACGGGGGCCGGGAACAGCCCCAGCATTTT.